A selection of T cell receptor beta chains follows, all from one sample in a study of identical twins. TCRdb called the 5' RACE reads again in MiXCR, with one record for every CDR3 protein. The sample includes fewer than 350,000 distinct CDR3 sequences, about 8.3% of them seen just once. These same data were also listed under a study on yellow fever vaccine responses in identical twins.

Sequenced sample: memory (CD45RO+) T cells sorted from blood. Receptor source: a woman aged 18 to 35 in good health. Each CDR3 is given with its conserved first and last residue. The order of the fields is clone size, J gene, D gene, V gene, CDR3 protein, CDR3 DNA. A D gene is named only where the DNA matches it firmly. Expanded clones get a size class; other rows say once, few or many, or leave the size out.

abundance: few; j_gene: TRBJ2-3; d_gene: TRBD2; v_gene: TRBV9; CDR3aa: CASSRTSGGTSTDTQYF; CDR3nt: TGTGCCAGCAGCAGAACTAGCGGGGGCACTAGCACAGATACGCAGTATTTT
abundance: many; j_gene: TRBJ2-3; d_gene: TRBD2; v_gene: TRBV5-1; CDR3aa: CASRRAGAFTDTQYF; CDR3nt: TGCGCCAGCAGAAGAGCGGGGGCCTTCACAGATACGCAGTATTTT
abundance: many; j_gene: TRBJ2-3; d_gene: -; v_gene: TRBV5-1; CDR3aa: CASSANRDQWTPLSADTQYF; CDR3nt: TGCGCCAGCAGCGCGAACCGGGACCAGTGGACCCCACTTTCTGCGGATACGCAGTATTTT
abundance: -; j_gene: TRBJ1-2; d_gene: -; v_gene: TRBV12-3/TRBV12-4; CDR3aa: CASSSTDGYGYTF; CDR3nt: TGTGCCAGCAGTTCAACCGACGGCTATGGCTACACCTTC
abundance: -; j_gene: TRBJ2-5; d_gene: -; v_gene: TRBV24-1; CDR3aa: CATSGVGRAGETQYF; CDR3nt: TGTGCCACCAGTGGTGTGGGAAGGGCCGGGGAGACCCAGTACTTC
abundance: many; j_gene: TRBJ2-1; d_gene: -; v_gene: TRBV5-1; CDR3aa: CASSSQGGNNEQFF; CDR3nt: TGCGCCAGCAGCTCCCAGGGGGGGAACAATGAGCAGTTCTTC
abundance: many; j_gene: TRBJ2-4; d_gene: -; v_gene: TRBV7-8; CDR3aa: CASSSPTTGYYDKNIQYF; CDR3nt: TGTGCCAGCAGCTCCCCCACCACCGGGTACTATGACAAAAACATTCAGTACTTC
abundance: few; j_gene: TRBJ2-3; d_gene: TRBD2; v_gene: TRBV5-5; CDR3aa: CASSLEAGEFHTQYF; CDR3nt: TGTGCCAGCAGCTTGGAAGCGGGGGAGTTCCATACGCAGTATTTT
abundance: many; j_gene: TRBJ2-1; d_gene: TRBD2; v_gene: TRBV6-1; CDR3aa: CASSHSGRAWIEQFF; CDR3nt: TGTGCCAGCAGTCATAGCGGGAGGGCCTGGATAGAGCAGTTCTTC
abundance: few; j_gene: TRBJ2-5; d_gene: -; v_gene: TRBV6-5; CDR3aa: CASSYSGGGRETQYF; CDR3nt: TGTGCCAGCAGTTACTCAGGGGGGGGGCGAGAGACCCAGTACTTC
abundance: -; j_gene: TRBJ2-5; d_gene: TRBD1; v_gene: TRBV6-2/TRBV6-3; CDR3aa: CASSYVWRRGTGAGVGETQYF; CDR3nt: TGTGCCAGCAGTTATGTTTGGCGTCGGGGGACAGGGGCTGGTGTCGGAGAGACCCAGTACTTC
abundance: -; j_gene: TRBJ1-1; d_gene: -; v_gene: TRBV7-9; CDR3aa: CASSPQDMNTEAFF; CDR3nt: TGTGCCAGCAGCCCACAGGATATGAACACTGAAGCTTTCTTT
abundance: few; j_gene: TRBJ1-3; d_gene: TRBD1; v_gene: TRBV5-1; CDR3aa: CASSPGQNGNTIYF; CDR3nt: TGCGCCAGCAGCCCGGGACAGAATGGAAACACCATATATTTT
abundance: many; j_gene: TRBJ2-1; d_gene: -; v_gene: TRBV29-1; CDR3aa: CSGTTGRAPLEQFF; CDR3nt: TGCAGCGGCACCACAGGGAGAGCTCCCTTAGAGCAGTTCTTC